What follows are 14 T cell receptor beta chains derived from one specimen sequenced in a study of vaccination effects on CD4 cells after COVID-19. Researchers isolated CD4+ T cells once approximately ten days of culture had elapsed. As their vaccination, participants received two doses of either BNT162b2 or mRNA-1273. Clones were sequenced by immunoSEQ multiplex PCR, and TCRdb holds only the in-frame ones, with some missing. The table lists some 70,000 clones, roughly 80% of them singletons. These receptors' antigens are unknown. Sequenced here: CD4+ T cells from PBMCs cultured without peptide, sampled after COVID-19 vaccination. The source of these receptors is a human donor who received a COVID-19 vaccine.

The V gene is TRBV29-1, the J gene TRBJ2-5; TRBD2 aligns across 14 bases. Per germline, CDR1 SQVTM and CDR2 ANQGSEA. The CDR3 has 14 amino acids. V lost 7 bases and J lost 3; bases outside the gene matches: 4. In DNA, the CDR3 is TGCAGCGGGGGACTAGCGGGGGCAAAAGAGACCCAGTACTTC. It is translated as CSGGLAGAKETQYF.

The V call is TRBV7-8, the J call TRBJ2-2; 7 bases line up with TRBD2. The CDR3 extends over 12 amino acids. The germline CDR1 and CDR2 sequences are SGHVS and FQNEAQ. V lost 5 bases and J lost 14; bases outside the gene matches: 8. The CDR3 DNA follows: TGTGCCAGCAGCCACCTTAGCGGGTCCCTGTTTTTT. Protein sequence: CASSHLSGSLFF.

The gene calls are TRBV14 and TRBJ2-3; D is tentatively TRBD1 or TRBD2 (5 bases each). Trimming removed 3 bases from V and 4 bases from J, with 14 bases in between. The V gene's germline CDR1 is SGHDN and CDR2 FVKESK. The CDR3 has 15 amino acids. The CDR3 is CASSQRGPLPDTQYF. CDR3 sequence (DNA): TGTGCCAGCAGCCAGAGGGGTCCGTTACCAGATACGCAGTATTTT.

J is TRBJ1-1 and V is TRBV7-2; D not resolved. This CDR3 comprises 13 residues. Trimming stripped 3 bases from V and 5 bases from J, with 10 bases between. Germline V gives CDR1 SGHTA, CDR2 FQGNSA. In DNA form, the CDR3 reads TGTGCCAGCAGCTTCGGGTCGGGAACTGAAGCTTTCTTT. This translates into CASSFGSGTEAFF.

This clone came up a few times. The V gene is TRBV4-1, the J gene TRBJ1-5, with TRBD1 matching over 9 bases. The CDR3 is made up of 15 amino acids. Germline CDR1 MGHRA, CDR2 YSYEKL. V dropped 2 bases and J dropped 4; count of bases not matched to a gene: 3. The CDR3 nucleotides read TGCGCCAGCAGCCAACATGGACAGGGGAATCAGCCCCAGCATTTT. It codes for CASSQHGQGNQPQHF.

This CDR3 is CASSPQLGDYEQYV. CDR3 sequence (DNA): TGTGCCAGCTCACCACAACTAGGAGACTACGAGCAGTACGTC. The chain employs TRBV18 and TRBJ2-7, with a weak D call TRBD2 (5 bases). This CDR3 is 14 amino acids long. The germline V and J ends were trimmed by 1 base and 3 bases, with 10 bases remaining between them. Germline CDR1 reads KGHSH; CDR2 reads LQKENI.

This clone was detected a few times. V usage is TRBV30 and J usage is TRBJ1-6, with 7 bases aligning to TRBD1. The trim removed 4 bases at V and 6 bases at J, leaving 6 bases unmatched. Germline V gives CDR1 GTSNPN, CDR2 SVGIG (reference sequence). CDR3 length: 14 amino acids. Here the CDR3 reads CAWTLGQVNSPLHF. The DNA of the CDR3 is TGTGCCTGGACCTTAGGACAGGTTAATTCACCCCTCCACTTT.

This clone was detected only a few times. The chain carries TRBV5-8 and TRBJ2-5, with D possibly matching TRBD2 (5 bases). Germline V gives CDR1 SGHTS, CDR2 YDEGEE. This CDR3 comprises 16 residues. V dropped 7 bases and J dropped 2 bases, with 21 bases sitting between them. This CDR3 reads CASPHPPGVTQETQYF. CDR3 nucleotides: TGTGCCAGCCCCCATCCCCCCGGGGTCACTCAAGAGACCCAGTACTTC.

The rearrangement joins TRBV5-1 to TRBJ2-4, with D uncertain. V was trimmed by 4 bases and J by 0 bases, leaving 8 bases between them. CDR1 is SGHRS, CDR2 YFSETQ, per germline. The CDR3 covers 14 residues. The CDR3: CASSGNLAKNIQYF. For the CDR3, the DNA is TGCGCCAGCAGCGGGAACTTAGCCAAAAACATTCAGTACTTC.

The rearrangement links TRBV19 to TRBJ2-5; D remains unclear. Germline CDR1 LNHDA, CDR2 SQIVND (reference sequence). Deletions cut 3 bases from V and 2 bases from J, with 13 bases between. This CDR3 contains 15 residues. CDR3 in amino acids: CASSMGPGRQETQYF. The CDR3 coding sequence is TGTGCCAGTAGTATGGGTCCCGGGCGGCAAGAGACCCAGTACTTC.

This clone was detected a few times. V gene TRBV6-1 combines with J gene TRBJ2-3; 8 bases are a match to TRBD1. Germline trimming cut 3 bases from V and 5 bases from J; bases unmatched to any gene: 10. The germline V gene has CDR1 MNHNS and CDR2 SASEGT. This CDR3 is 16 amino acids long. CDR3 sequence: CASSERWQGAGDTQYF. CDR3 in DNA: TGTGCCAGCAGTGAGAGATGGCAGGGGGCAGGAGATACGCAGTATTTT.

CDR3 amino acids: CASSLFGPFTTDTQYF. For the CDR3, the DNA is TGTGCCAGCAGCTTATTTGGCCCTTTCACCACAGATACGCAGTATTTT. The rearrangement joins TRBV7-2 to TRBJ2-3, with unresolved D. Trimming cost V 2 bases and J 2 bases, with 14 bases left between them. This CDR3 comprises 16 residues. Germline values: CDR1 SGHTA, CDR2 FQGNSA.

V and J are TRBV4-1 and TRBJ1-5, with 9 bases identical to TRBD1. There are 15 residues in the CDR3. Germline CDR1 reads MGHRA; CDR2 reads YSYEKL. Unmatched junction bases numbered 5, after V lost 1 base and J lost 7 bases. CDR3 coding DNA: TGCGCCAGCAGCCAAGGGACAGGGGACGGCCAGCCCCAGCATTTT. Residues: CASSQGTGDGQPQHF.

The rearrangement joins TRBV19 to TRBJ2-5; D is ambiguous. Trimming stripped 3 bases from V and 0 bases from J, with 11 bases between. This CDR3 spans 15 amino acids. Looked up from germline, CDR1 is LNHDA and CDR2 is SQIVND (reference sequence). The CDR3 loop reads CASSISDVYQETQYF. The CDR3 nucleotides are TGTGCCAGTAGTATCTCTGACGTATACCAAGAGACCCAGTACTTC.